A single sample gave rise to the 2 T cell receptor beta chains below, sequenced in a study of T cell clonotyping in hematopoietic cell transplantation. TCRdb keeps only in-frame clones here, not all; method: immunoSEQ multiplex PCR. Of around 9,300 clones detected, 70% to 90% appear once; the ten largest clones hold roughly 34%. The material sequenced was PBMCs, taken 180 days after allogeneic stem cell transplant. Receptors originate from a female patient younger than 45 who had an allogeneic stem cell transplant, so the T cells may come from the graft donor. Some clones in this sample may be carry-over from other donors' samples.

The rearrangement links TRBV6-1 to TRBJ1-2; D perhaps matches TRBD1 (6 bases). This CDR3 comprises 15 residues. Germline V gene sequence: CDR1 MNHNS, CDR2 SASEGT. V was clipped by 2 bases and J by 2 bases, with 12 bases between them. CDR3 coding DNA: TGTGCCAGCAGTGAACGGCCAGGGGAAAACTATGGCTACACCTTC. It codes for CASSERPGENYGYTF.

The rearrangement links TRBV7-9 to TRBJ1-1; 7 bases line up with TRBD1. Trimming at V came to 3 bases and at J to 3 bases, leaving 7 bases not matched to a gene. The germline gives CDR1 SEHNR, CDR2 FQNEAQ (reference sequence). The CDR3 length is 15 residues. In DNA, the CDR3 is TGTGCCAGCAGCTTGTCTAGGGACAGACACACTGAAGCTTTCTTT. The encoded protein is CASSLSRDRHTEAFF. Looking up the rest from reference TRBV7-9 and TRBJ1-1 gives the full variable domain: DTGVSQNPRHKITKRGQNVTFRCDPISEHNRLYWYRQTLGQGPEFLTYFQNEAQLEKSRLLSDRFSAERPKGSFSTLEIQRTEQGDSAMYLCASSLSRDRHTEAFFGQGTRLTVV.